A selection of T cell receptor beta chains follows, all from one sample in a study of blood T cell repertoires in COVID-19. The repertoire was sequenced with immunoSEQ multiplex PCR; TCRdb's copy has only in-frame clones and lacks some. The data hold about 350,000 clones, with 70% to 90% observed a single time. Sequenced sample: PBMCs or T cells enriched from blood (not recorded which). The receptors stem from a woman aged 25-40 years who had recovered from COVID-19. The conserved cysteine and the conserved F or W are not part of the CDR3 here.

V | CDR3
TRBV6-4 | ASSESSGGYTQY
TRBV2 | ASSWTGFYGYT
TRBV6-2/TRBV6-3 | ASSYVGGTGLGETQY
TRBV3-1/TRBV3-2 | ASSQEEGGGPGNTGELF
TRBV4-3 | ASSPNFQGAEQY
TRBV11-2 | ASIPGGRTRAPNEKLF
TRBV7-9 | ASRVGNTEAF
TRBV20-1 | SASGAHPESEQY
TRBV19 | ASSIVGTGREAF
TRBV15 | ATSVRGAGNTIY
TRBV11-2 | ASSLTGDVNEKLF
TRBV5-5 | ASSLGQGGYEQY
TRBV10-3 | ASRGLAARSSYNEQF
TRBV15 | ATSSQDSRLGELF
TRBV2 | ASTRLAGVGETQY
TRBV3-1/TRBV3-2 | ASSPPGTGFGYT
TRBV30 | AWDRASNTEAF
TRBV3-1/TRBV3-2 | ASSPGGSAKNIQY
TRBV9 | ASSVVGQGINYGYT
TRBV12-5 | ASDTSTADSLRTEAF
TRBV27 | ASSLRGNYGYT
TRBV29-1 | SVRASGGGGYT